Listed below are T cell receptor beta chains from one sample, sequenced in a study of tumor-infiltrating lymphocytes in primary liver carcinoma. TCRdb processed the multiplex PCR reads anew with MiXCR; each CDR3 protein has one entry. The sample holds about 32,000 distinct CDR3 sequences; around 78% are singletons and the top ten take 36%. The specimen was liver tumor tissue from sampling region 5. Source of these receptors: a man aged 35-49 years with primary liver carcinoma and hepatitis B virus infection. Each CDR3 is given with its conserved first and last residue. A D gene is named only where the DNA matches it firmly. Some rows mark clone size as missing; the rest say once, few, many or name a class of expanded clone.

abundance | j_gene | v_gene | d_gene | CDR3aa | CDR3nt
- | TRBJ1-1 | TRBV20-1 | TRBD1 | CSANPTGVGWGTEAFF | TGCAGTGCTAACCCGACAGGGGTCGGTTGGGGCACTGAAGCTTTCTTT
- | TRBJ2-2 | TRBV11-2 | TRBD2 | CASGSSGSAPGGLFF | TGTGCCAGCGGCTCTAGCGGGAGTGCTCCCGGGGGGCTGTTTTTT
many | TRBJ2-2 | TRBV30 | - | CAWSIANSATGELFF | TGTGCCTGGAGTATCGCGAACTCCGCGACCGGGGAGCTGTTTTTT
- | TRBJ2-5 | TRBV7-9 | - | CASSQEGETQYF | TGTGCCAGCAGCCAGGAAGGGGAGACCCAGTACTTC
- | TRBJ2-7 | TRBV29-1 | TRBD1 | CSVRDRGRYKQYF | TGCAGCGTGCGGGACAGGGGGCGGTACAAGCAGTACTTC
- | TRBJ2-6 | TRBV6-5 | - | CASSRYRAGANVLTF | TGTGCCAGCAGCCGCTACAGGGCTGGGGCCAACGTTCTGACTTTC
- | TRBJ2-6 | TRBV11-2 | - | CASSFLLWHAGANVLTF | TGTGCCAGCAGTTTTCTTCTGTGGCACGCTGGGGCCAACGTCCTGACTTTC
many | TRBJ1-6 | TRBV25-1 | TRBD1 | CASSLRTGGDSPLHF | TGTGCCAGCAGTCTTCGGACAGGGGGCGATTCACCCCTCCACTTT
- | TRBJ2-3 | TRBV7-8 | - | CGSWGVDEDTQYF | TGTGGTAGCTGGGGGGTGGACGAGGATACGCAATATTTT
- | TRBJ2-5 | TRBV12-3/TRBV12-4 | TRBD2 | CASRRTSGAPIETRYF | TGTGCCAGCAGACGAACGAGCGGGGCCCCCATAGAGACCCGGTACTTC
- | TRBJ2-1 | TRBV6-5 | TRBD2 | CVSSLGTSRGEQFF | TGTGTCAGCAGTCTCGGGACTAGCAGGGGTGAGCAGTTCTTC
once | TRBJ2-6 | TRBV14 | TRBD1 | CASSQVLGTGVFSGSNLLTF | TGTGCCAGCAGCCAAGTTTTGGGAACAGGGGTGTTCTCTGGGTCCAACCTCCTGACTTTC
- | TRBJ2-1 | TRBV29-1 | - | CNFVMAGPGEQFF | TGCAACTTTGTCATGGCAGGCCCCGGGGAGCAGTTCTTC
- | TRBJ2-5 | TRBV14 | - | CAISHRTGSPQETQYF | TGTGCCATCAGCCATAGGACCGGGAGCCCGCAAGAGACCCAGTACTTC
- | TRBJ2-2 | TRBV5-5 | - | CASSLEAGAGELSF | TGTGCCAGCAGCTTGGAAGCGGGTGCCGGGGAGCTGTCTTTT
many | TRBJ2-7 | TRBV6-1 | - | CASSVERSYEQYF | TGTGCCAGCAGTGTTGAGCGGTCCTACGAGCAGTACTTC
- | TRBJ2-1 | TRBV7-2 | - | CASSFFGGGGAYEQFF | TGTGCCAGCAGCTTTTTCGGTGGGGGCGGCGCCTACGAGCAGTTCTTC
- | TRBJ2-5 | TRBV11-3 | - | CACSWRSQETHYF | TGTGCCTGCAGCTGGAGATCCCAAGAGACCCATTACTTC
medium-sized | TRBJ2-1 | TRBV4-3 | TRBD2 | CASSQEAGARYNEQFF | TGCGCCAGCAGCCAAGAAGCGGGAGCGCGTTACAATGAGCAGTTCTTC
- | TRBJ2-3 | TRBV11-2 | - | CASSGSTDTLYF | TGTGCCAGCAGCGGCAGCACAGATACGCTCTATTTT
- | TRBJ2-1 | TRBV4-1 | - | CTSSQATAYKQFF | TGCACCAGCAGCCAAGCGACGGCCTACAAGCAGTTCTTC
many | TRBJ1-3 | TRBV19 | - | CASRFAWMAGNTIYF | TGTGCCAGTAGATTCGCATGGATGGCTGGAAACACCATATATTTT
- | TRBJ2-7 | TRBV14 | - | CASSIATFSYEHYF | TGCGCCAGCAGCATAGCGACTTTCTCCTACGAGCACTACTTC
once | TRBJ2-2 | TRBV5-4 | TRBD2 | CARSLARLAGAGTGELFF | TGTGCCAGAAGCTTGGCGAGACTAGCGGGGGCGGGCACCGGGGAGCTGTTTTTT
- | TRBJ2-2 | TRBV7-9 | - | CASSLPRETGPSTGELFF | TGTGCCAGCAGCTTACCCCGGGAAACGGGGCCGAGCACCGGGGAGCTGTTTTTT
- | TRBJ2-3 | TRBV10-1 | - | CASSEQGIRDTRYF | TGCGCCAGCAGTGAGCAGGGGATCAGGGATACGCGGTATTTT
- | TRBJ1-5 | TRBV6-1 | - | CGSSGGESDQPQHF | TGTGGTAGCAGTGGGGGGGAGTCGGATCAGCCCCAGCATTTT
many | TRBJ2-3 | TRBV7-9 | TRBD1 | CASSGTGGGEDTQYF | TGTGCCAGCAGCGGGACAGGGGGCGGCGAGGATACGCAGTATTTT